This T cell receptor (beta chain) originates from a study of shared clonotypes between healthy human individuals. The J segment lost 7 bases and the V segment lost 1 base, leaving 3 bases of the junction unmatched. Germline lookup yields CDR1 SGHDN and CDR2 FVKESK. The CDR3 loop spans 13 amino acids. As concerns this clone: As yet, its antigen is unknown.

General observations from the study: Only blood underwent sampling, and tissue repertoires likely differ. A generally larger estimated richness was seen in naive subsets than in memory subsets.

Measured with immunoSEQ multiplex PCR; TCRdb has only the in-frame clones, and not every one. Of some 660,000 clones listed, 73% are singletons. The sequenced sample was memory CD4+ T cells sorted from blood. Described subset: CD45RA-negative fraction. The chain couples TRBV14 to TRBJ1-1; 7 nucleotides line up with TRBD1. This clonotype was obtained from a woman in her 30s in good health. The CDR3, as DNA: TGTGCCAGCAGCCAAGCAACAGGGGTTGAAGCTTTCTTT. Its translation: CASSQATGVEAFF.